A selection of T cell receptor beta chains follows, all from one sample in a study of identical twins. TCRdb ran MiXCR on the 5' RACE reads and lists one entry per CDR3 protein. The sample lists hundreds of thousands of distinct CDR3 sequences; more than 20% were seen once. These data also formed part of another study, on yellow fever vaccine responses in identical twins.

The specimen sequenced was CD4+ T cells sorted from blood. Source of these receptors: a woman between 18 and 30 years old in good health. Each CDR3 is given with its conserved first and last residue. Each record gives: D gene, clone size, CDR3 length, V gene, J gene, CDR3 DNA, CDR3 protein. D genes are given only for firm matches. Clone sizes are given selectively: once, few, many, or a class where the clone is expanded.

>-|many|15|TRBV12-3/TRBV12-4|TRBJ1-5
TGTGCCAGCAGTGGGGGGCACAATAGCAATCAGCCCCAGCATTTT
CASSGGHNSNQPQHF
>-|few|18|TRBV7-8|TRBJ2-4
TGTGCCAGCAGCTCTCTGGACTACCCCTTGAATGCCAAAAACATTCAGTACTTC
CASSSLDYPLNAKNIQYF
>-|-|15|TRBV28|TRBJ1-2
TGTGCCAGCAGCCGCCGGGTCCATTCAAACTATGGCTACACCTTC
CASSRRVHSNYGYTF
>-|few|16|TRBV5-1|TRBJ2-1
TGCGCCAGCAGCTTGGGGGCGGGCACCTCCTACAATGAGCAGTTCTTC
CASSLGAGTSYNEQFF
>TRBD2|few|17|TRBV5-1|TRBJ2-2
TGCGCCAGCAGACGGACTAGCGGGAATACGAACACCGGGGAGCTGTTTTTT
CASRRTSGNTNTGELFF
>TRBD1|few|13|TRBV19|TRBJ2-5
TGTGCCAGTGAGGGACAGGGAGGAGAGACCCAGTACTTC
CASEGQGGETQYF
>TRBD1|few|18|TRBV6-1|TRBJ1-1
TGTGCCAGCAGCGCTCGGACAGGGGGAATCATGTGGAACACTGAAGCTTTCTTT
CASSARTGGIMWNTEAFF
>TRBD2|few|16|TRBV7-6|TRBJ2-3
TGTGCCAGCAGCTTAGGGGGCGGGAGTCGTTCAGATACGCAGTATTTT
CASSLGGGSRSDTQYF
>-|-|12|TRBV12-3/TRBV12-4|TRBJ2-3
TGTGCCAGCAGTCGCTTTCCGGGATCGCAGTATTTT
CASSRFPGSQYF
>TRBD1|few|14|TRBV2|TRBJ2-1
TGTGCCAGCAGACAGGGGGGTTCCTTCAATGAGCAGTTCTTC
CASRQGGSFNEQFF
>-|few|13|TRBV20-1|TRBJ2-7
TGCAGTGCTAGAGAGGCTAGCAGTTACGAGCAGTACTTC
CSAREASSYEQYF
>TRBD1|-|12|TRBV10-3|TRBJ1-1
TGTGCCACCTCGGGACAGCCATCTGAAGCTTTCTTT
CATSGQPSEAFF
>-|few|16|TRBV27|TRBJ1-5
TGTGCCAGCAGTTTCGGACCGGGCGGAGGGAATCAGCCCCAGCATTTT
CASSFGPGGGNQPQHF
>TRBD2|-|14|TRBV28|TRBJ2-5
TGTGCCAGCAGTCGACTAGCGGGAAAAGAGACCCAGTACTTC
CASSRLAGKETQYF
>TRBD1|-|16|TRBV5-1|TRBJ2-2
TGCGCCAGCAGCCCAGGGACAGGGAAAAACACCGGGGAGCTGTTTTTT
CASSPGTGKNTGELFF
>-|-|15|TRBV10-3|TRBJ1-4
TGTGCCATCAGTGAACGTAGCGGGATTTCTGAAAAACTGTTTTTT
CAISERSGISEKLFF
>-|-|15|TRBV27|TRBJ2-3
TGTGCCAGCAGTTTGGTAGGATTCGGCACAGATACGCAGTATTTT
CASSLVGFGTDTQYF
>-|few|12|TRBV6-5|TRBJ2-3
TGTGACGGGGCGCCCCGCACAGATACGCAGTATTTT
CDGAPRTDTQYF
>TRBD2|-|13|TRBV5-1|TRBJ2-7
TGCGCCAGCTGCACCCTAGCGGGAGGCGAGCAGTACTTC
CASCTLAGGEQYF
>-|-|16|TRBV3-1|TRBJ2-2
TGTGCCAGCAGCCGAACCAAAGGGGTGAACACCGGGGAGCTGTTTTTT
CASSRTKGVNTGELFF
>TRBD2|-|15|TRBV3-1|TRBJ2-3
TGTGCCAGCAGCCCGGGACTAGCGGTCGAAGATACGCAGTATTTT
CASSPGLAVEDTQYF
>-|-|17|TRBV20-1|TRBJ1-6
TGCAGTGCTAGAGATACAACGCTGGGCTCCTATAATTCACCCCTCCACTTT
CSARDTTLGSYNSPLHF
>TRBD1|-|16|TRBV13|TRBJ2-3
TGTGCCAGCAGCTCCGGGACAGCGTATAGCACAGATACGCAGTATTTT
CASSSGTAYSTDTQYF
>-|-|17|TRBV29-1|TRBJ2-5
TGCAGCGTTGAAGATCGCCCCGCACCGACAGGCAAGAAGACCCAGTACTTC
CSVEDRPAPTGKKTQYF
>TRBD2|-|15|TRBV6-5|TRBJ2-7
TGTGCCAGCAGTTACTCGTTAGCGGGAGGATACGAGCAGTACTTC
CASSYSLAGGYEQYF
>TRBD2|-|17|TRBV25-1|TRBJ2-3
TGTGCCAGCAGTGGGGAAGGGCGGGGGGCTGGCACAGATACGCAGTATTTT
CASSGEGRGAGTDTQYF
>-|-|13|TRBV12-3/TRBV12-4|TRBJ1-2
TGTGCCAGTAGTTTAGATGGGAGCTATGGCTACACCTTC
CASSLDGSYGYTF
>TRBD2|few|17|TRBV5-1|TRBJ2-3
TGCGCCAGCAGCTTGGTTCCTACTAGCGGGGGCACAGATACGCAGTATTTT
CASSLVPTSGGTDTQYF